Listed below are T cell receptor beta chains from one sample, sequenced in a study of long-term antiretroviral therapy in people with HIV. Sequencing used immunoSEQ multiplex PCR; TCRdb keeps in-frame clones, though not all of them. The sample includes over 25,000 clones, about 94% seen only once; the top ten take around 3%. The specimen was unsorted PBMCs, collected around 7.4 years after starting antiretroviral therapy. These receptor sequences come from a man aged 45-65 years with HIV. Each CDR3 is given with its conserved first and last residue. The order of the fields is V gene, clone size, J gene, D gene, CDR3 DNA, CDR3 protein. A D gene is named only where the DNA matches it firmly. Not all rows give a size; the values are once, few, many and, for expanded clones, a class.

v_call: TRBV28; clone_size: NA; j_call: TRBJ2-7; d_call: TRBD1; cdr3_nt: TGTGCCAGCAGTAAATCGGGACAGACCTACGAGCAGTACTTC; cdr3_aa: CASSKSGQTYEQYF
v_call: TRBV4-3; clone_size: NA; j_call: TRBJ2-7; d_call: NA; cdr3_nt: TGCGCCAGCAGCCAAGATGTAAACAGCTACGAGCAGTACTTC; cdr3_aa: CASSQDVNSYEQYF
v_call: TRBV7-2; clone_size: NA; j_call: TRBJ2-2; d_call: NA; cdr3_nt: TGTGCCAGCAGCCACCAAGGTGGGGAGCTGTTTTTT; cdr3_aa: CASSHQGGELFF
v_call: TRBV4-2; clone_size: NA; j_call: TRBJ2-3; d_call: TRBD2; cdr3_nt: TGTGCCAGCAGCCTGGGGACTAGCGGGGATCAAGATACGCAGTATTTT; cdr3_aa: CASSLGTSGDQDTQYF
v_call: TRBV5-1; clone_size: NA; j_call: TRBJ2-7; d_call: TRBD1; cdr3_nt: TGCGCCAGCAGCTTCGGACAGGAGACCTACGAGCAGTACTTC; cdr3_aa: CASSFGQETYEQYF
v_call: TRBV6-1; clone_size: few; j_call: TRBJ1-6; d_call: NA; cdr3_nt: TGTGCCAGCAGTGAATGGTCCTCCTATAATTCACCCCTCCACTTT; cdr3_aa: CASSEWSSYNSPLHF
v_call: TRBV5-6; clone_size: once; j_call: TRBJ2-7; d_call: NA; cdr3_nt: TGTGCCAGCAGCCGAGGCGAGTTACGTCTCCTCAGCTCCTACGAGCAGTACTTC; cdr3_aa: CASSRGELRLLSSYEQYF
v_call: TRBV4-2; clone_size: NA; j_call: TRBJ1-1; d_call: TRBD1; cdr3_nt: TGTGCCAGCAGCCAAGGTAGTACAGGGGGGCCCGGGTTT; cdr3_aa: CASSQGSTGGPGF
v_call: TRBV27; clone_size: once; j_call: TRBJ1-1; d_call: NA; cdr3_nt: TGTGCCAGCAGTTTAAGGCAGGAAACTGAAGCTTTCTTT; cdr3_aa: CASSLRQETEAFF
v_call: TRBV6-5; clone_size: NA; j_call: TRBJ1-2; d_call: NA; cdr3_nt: TGTGCCAGCAGCCCTCGGGGAGCAAACTATGGCTACACCTTC; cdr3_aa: CASSPRGANYGYTF
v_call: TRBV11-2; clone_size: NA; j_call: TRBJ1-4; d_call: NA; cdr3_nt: TGTGCCAGCAGCATGATTAATGAAAAACTGTTTTTT; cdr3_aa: CASSMINEKLFF
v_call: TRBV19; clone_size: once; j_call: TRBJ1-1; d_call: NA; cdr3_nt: TGTGCCAGTACTGGTTATTCATCCACCTCTCCCACTCCTGAAGCTTTCTTT; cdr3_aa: CASTGYSSTSPTPEAFF
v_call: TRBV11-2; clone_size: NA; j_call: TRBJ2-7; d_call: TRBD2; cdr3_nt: TGTGCCAGCAGCAGCTCGCCGGGGGGCGAGCAGTACTTC; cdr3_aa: CASSSSPGGEQYF
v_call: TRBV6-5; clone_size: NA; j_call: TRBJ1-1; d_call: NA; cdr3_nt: TGTGCCAGCAGTTGGGGCAGAGTGAACACTGAAGCTTTCTTT; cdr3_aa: CASSWGRVNTEAFF
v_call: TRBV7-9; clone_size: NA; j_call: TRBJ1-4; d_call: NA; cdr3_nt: TGTGCCAGCAGCTTAGTAATTGGGGGCGCGGAAAAACTGTTTTTT; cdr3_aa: CASSLVIGGAEKLFF
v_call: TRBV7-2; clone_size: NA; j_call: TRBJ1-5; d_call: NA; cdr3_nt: TGTGCCAGCAGCCCTGTCGGGGGAGCGCCCCAGCATTTT; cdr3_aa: CASSPVGGAPQHF
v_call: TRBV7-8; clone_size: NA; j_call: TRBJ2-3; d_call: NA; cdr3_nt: TGTGCCAGCAGCTTAGGTCCAGGGGCCCCAGATACGCAGTATTTT; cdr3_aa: CASSLGPGAPDTQYF
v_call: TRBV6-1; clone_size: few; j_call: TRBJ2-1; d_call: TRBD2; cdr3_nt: TGTGCCAGCAGTGAAACGAGCGGGGGGTCAGATGAGCAGTTCTTC; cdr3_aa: CASSETSGGSDEQFF
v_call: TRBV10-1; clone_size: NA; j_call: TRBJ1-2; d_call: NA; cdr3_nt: TGCGCCAGCAGTGAGAATAGCCTCTATGGCTACACCTTC; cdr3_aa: CASSENSLYGYTF
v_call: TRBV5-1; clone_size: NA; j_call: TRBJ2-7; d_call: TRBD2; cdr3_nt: TGCGCCAGCAGCTGGACTAGCGGGTACGAGCAGTACTTC; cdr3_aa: CASSWTSGYEQYF
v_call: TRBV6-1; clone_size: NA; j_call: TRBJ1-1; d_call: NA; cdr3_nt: TGTGCCAGCAGTGAGGCTCGACAAATCGAAGCTTTCTTT; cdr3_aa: CASSEARQIEAFF
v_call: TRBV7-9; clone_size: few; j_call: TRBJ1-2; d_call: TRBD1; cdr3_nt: TGTGCCAGCAGCCCAGGACAGGGAAGCTACACCTTC; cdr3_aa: CASSPGQGSYTF
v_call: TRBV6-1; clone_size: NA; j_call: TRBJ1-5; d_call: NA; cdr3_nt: TGTGCCAGCAGTGAAGCATCAGGGATCGATCAGCCCCAGCATTTT; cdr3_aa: CASSEASGIDQPQHF
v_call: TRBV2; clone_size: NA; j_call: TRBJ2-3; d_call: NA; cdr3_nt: TGTGCCAGCAGCAAATCCGGGCAGGTCGCCGCAGATACGCAGTATTTT; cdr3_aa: CASSKSGQVAADTQYF
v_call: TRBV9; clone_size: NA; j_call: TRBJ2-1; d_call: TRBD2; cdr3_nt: TGTGCCAGCAGCGTAGACGTAGAGGGACTAGCGGACTACAATGAGCAGTTCTTC; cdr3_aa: CASSVDVEGLADYNEQFF
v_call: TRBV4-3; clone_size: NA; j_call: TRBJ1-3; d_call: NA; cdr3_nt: TGCGCCAGCACCGGGACGCAGGACTCTGGAAACACCATATATTTT; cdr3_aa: CASTGTQDSGNTIYF
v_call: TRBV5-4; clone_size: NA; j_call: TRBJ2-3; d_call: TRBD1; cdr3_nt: TGTGCCAGCAGCATTTCCGGGACAGGGTTAGATACGCAGTATTTT; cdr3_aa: CASSISGTGLDTQYF